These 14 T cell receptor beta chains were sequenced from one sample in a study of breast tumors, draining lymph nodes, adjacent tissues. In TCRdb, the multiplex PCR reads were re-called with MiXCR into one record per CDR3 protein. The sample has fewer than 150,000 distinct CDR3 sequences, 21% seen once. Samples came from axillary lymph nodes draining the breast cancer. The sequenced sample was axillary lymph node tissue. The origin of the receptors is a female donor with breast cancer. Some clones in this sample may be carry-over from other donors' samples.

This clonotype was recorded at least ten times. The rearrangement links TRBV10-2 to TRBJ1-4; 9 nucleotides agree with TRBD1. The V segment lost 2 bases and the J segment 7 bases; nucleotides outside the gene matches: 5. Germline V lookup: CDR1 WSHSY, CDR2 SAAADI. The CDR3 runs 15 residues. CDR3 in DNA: TGCGCCAGCAGTGAGACAGGGGGCGCGGGTGAAAAACTGTTTTTT. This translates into CASSETGGAGEKLFF.

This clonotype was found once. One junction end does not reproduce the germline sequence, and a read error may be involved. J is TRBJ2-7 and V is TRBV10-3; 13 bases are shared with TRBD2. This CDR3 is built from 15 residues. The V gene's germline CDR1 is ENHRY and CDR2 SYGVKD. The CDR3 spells CAIGIGLAGEGEQHF. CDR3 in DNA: TGTGCCATCGGGATAGGACTAGCGGGAGAAGGTGAGCAGCACTTC.

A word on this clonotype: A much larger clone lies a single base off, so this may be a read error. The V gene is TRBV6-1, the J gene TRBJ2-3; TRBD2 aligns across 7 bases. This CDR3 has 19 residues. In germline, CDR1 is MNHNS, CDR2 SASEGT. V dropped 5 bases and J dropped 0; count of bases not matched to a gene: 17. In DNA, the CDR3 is TGTGCCAGCAGTTCTAATAAGCGGGGCGCCACTCTAAGCACAGATACGCAGTATTTT. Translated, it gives CASSSNKRGATLSTDTQYF.

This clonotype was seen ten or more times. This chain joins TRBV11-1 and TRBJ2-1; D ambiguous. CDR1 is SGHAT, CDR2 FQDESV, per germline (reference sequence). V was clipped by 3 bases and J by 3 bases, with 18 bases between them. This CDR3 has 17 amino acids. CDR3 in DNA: TGTGCCAGCAGCTTCCCCCCAAGTGGCAGCTTCTACAATGAGCAGTTCTTC. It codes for CASSFPPSGSFYNEQFF.

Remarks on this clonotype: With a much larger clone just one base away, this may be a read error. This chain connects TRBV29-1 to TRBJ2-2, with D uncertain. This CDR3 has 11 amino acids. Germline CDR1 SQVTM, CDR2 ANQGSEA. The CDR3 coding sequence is TGCAGCGTTAGGAACACCAGGGAGCTGTTTTTT. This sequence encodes CSVRNTRELFF.

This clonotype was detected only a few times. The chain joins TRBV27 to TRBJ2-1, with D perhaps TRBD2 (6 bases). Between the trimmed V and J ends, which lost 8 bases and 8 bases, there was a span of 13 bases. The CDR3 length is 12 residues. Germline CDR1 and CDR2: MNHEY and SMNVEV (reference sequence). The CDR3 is CASGGIFDEQFF. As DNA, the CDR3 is TGTGCCAGCGGCGGGATCTTCGATGAGCAGTTCTTC.

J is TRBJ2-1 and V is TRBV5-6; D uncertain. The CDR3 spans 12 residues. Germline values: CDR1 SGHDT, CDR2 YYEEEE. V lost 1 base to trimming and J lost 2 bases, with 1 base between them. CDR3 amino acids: CASSLPYNEQFF. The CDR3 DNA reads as TGTGCCAGCAGCTTGCCCTACAATGAGCAGTTCTTC.

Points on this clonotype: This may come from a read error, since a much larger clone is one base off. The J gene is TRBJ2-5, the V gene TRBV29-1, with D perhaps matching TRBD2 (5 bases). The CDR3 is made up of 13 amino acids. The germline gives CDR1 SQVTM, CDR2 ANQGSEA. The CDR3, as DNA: TGCAGCGCCCGCCCGGGGTCGAAAGAGGCCCAGTACTTC. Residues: CSARPGSKEAQYF.

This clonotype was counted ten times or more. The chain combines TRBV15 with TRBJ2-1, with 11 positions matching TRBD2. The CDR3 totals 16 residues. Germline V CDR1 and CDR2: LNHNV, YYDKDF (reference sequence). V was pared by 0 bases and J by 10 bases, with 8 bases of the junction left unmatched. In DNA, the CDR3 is TGTGCCACCAGCAGAGATTTAGCGGGGGGGAAGGGGGAGCAGTTCTTC. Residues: CATSRDLAGGKGEQFF.

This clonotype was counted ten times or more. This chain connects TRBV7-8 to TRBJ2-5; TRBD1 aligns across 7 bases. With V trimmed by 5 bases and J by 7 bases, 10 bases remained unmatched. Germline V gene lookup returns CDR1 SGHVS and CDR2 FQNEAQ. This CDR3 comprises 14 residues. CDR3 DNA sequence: TGTGCCAGCAGCCTTCCAGGGGGATCGAGGACCCAGTACTTC. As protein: CASSLPGGSRTQYF.

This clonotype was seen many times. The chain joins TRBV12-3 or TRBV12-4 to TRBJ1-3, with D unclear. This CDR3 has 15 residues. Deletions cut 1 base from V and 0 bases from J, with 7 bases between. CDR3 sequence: CASSLGGYSGNTIYF. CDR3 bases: TGTGCCAGCAGTTTAGGCGGTTACTCTGGAAACACCATATATTTT.

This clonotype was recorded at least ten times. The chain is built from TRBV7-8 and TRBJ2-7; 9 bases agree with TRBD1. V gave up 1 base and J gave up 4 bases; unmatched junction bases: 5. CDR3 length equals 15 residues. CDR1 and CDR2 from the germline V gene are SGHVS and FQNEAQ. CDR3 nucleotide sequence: TGTGCCAGCAGCTTAGACAGGGGGCTGGGGTACGAGCAGTACTTC. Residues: CASSLDRGLGYEQYF.

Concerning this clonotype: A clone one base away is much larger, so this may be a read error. This CDR3 reads CASSRREPSERYF. CDR3 sequence (DNA): TGTGCCAGCTCACGGCGGGAGCCCTCCGAGCGGTACTTC. The chain is built from TRBV18 and TRBJ2-7, with 7 bases lining up with TRBD2. The germline CDR1 and CDR2 sequences are KGHSH and LQKENI. This CDR3 has 13 amino acids.

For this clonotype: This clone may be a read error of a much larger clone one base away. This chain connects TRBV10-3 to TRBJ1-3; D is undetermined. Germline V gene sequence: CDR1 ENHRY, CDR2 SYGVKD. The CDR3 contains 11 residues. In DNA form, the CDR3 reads TGTGCCATCAGTTCTGGAAGCACCATATATTTT. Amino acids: CAISSGSTIYF.